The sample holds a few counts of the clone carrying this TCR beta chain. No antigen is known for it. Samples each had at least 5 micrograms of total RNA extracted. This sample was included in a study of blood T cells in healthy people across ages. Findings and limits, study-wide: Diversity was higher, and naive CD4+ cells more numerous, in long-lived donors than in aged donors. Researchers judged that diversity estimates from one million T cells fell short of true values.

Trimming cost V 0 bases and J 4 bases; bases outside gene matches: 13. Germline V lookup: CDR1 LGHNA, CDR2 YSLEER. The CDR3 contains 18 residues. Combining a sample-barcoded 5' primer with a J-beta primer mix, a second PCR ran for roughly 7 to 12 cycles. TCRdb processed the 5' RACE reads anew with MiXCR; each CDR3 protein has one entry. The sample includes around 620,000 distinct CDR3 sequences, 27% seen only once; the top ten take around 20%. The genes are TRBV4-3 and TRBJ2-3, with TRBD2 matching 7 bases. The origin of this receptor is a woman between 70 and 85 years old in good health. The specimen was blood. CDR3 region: CASSQERLGAGRADTQYF. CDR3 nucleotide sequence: TGCGCCAGCAGCCAAGAAAGATTAGGAGCGGGGAGGGCAGATACGCAGTATTTT.